This TCR beta chain was documented in a study of CD8 T cells in Susac syndrome (dated by TCRdb to about 2019). As for the study more broadly: Of the Susac syndrome patients who were sequenced, over five had clinically active disease and about eight were in clinical remission. Repertoire sequencing was used to test whether CD8+ T cell activation and differentiation in Susac syndrome was antigen driven. At the time of blood withdrawal, Susac syndrome patients were either therapy-naive, taking corticosteroids (with some also receiving IVIg), or on IVIg alone.

Broader findings and caveats from the paper: The TCR sequencing and HLA analysis was acknowledged to have included a relatively small number of individuals. No clonal expansion was detected in the CD4+ T cell repertoire of Susac syndrome patients.

Peripheral blood CD8+ and CD4+ T cells from healthy donors, Susac syndrome patients and multiple sclerosis patients were profiled using high-throughput TCR beta sequencing. The Susac syndrome patients fulfilled recently defined diagnostic criteria for definite or probable disease. Bulk CD8+ and CD4+ T cells were purified magnetically by negative isolation, whereas CD8+ TEMRA cells were enriched by FACS. Blood was drawn into EDTA tubes, processed within 24 hours, and PBMCs were isolated by density gradient centrifugation. PBMCs intended for TCR sequencing were frozen in liquid nitrogen and were later thawed in a 37 degrees C water bath. A purity of at least 90% was achieved for sorted or isolated CD4+, CD8+ and CD8+ TEMRA cells. With respect to this clonotype: This receptor's antigen is unknown. No clone much larger than this one lies a single base away; base qualities are absent.

Compared with germline, V lacks 4 bases and J lacks 8 bases; bases without a gene match: 9. From cysteine to phenylalanine, the CDR3 is 15 amino acids long. The DNA shown is the 45-base CDR3, in frame from base 1. The germline V gene provides CDR1 ENHRY and CDR2 SYGVKD. RNA was extracted using the RNeasy kit, and roughly 0.5 to 1 ug of the RNA was reverse transcribed with random hexamers. The immunoSEQ multiplex PCR assay, covering 54 Vbeta and 13 Jbeta segments, was used to amplify TCR beta CDR3 regions. Bias from PCR amplification was corrected by using a synthetic template baseline for primer optimization and for computational correction. On the study's bioinformatics: Reads were annotated to V, D and J genes according to IMGT and were analyzed with immunoSEQ Analyzer, with only productive sequences retained. To calculate clonality, Shannon entropy was normalized by log2 of the number of productive unique sequences and then subtracted from one. For each patient and control, public and private clones were evaluated among the 100 most prevalent clones. Clones were defined as Susac-specific if absent from the healthy and MS cohorts, from 1052 published viral clones and from other ImmuneACCESS disease sequences. TCRdb reprocessed the public reads (quality trimming at Q25 with fastp, clone calling with MiXCR) and kept in-frame beta chains. One record per CDR3 amino acid sequence lists the most common genes and DNA. For this entry, the V and J calls and clone size follow TCRdb and not the study's own pipeline. Here the sample has about 150,000 distinct CDR3 sequences; 85% to 95% occur a single time. Approximately 0.15% of the sample belongs to the ten largest clones.

The TCR was taken from a human donor with Susac syndrome. The chain couples TRBV10-3 to TRBJ2-1; 9 bases in the middle match TRBD2. Sequenced material: CD4+ T cells from PBMCs. CDR3 region: CAISVGRGGLDEQFF. At the DNA level, the sequence is TGTGCCATCAGTGTGGGGCGGGGGGGCCTTGATGAGCAGTTCTTC.